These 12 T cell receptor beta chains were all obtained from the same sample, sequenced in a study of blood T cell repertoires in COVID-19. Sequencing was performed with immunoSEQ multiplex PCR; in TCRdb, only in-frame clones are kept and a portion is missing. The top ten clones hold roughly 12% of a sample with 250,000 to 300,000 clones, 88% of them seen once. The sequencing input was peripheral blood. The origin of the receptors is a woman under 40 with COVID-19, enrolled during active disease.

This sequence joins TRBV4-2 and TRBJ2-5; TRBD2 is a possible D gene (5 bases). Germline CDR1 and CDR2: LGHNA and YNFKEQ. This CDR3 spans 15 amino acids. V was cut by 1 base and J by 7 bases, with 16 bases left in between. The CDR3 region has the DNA TGTGCCAGCAGCCAAGTCACTACCCCAGGAGGGACCCAGTACTTC. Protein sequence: CASSQVTTPGGTQYF.

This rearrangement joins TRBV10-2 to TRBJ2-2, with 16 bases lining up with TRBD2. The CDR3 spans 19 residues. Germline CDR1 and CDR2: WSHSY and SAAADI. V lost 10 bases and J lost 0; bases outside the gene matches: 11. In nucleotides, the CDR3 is TGCGCCATGCTAACCGGGACTAGCGGGGGGGGCCCGAACACCGGGGAGCTGTTTTTT. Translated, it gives CAMLTGTSGGGPNTGELFF.

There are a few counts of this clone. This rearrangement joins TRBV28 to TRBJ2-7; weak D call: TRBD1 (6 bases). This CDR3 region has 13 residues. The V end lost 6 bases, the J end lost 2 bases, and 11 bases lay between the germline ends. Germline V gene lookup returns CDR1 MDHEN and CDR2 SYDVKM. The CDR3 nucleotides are TGTGCCAGCAGCCGAGGGGGAACCTACGAGCAGTACTTC. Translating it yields CASSRGGTYEQYF.

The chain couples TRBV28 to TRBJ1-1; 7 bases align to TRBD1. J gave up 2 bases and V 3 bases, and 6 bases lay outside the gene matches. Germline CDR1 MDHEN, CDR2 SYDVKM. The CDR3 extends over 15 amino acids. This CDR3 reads CASSLIGQENTEAFF. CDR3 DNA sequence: TGTGCCAGCAGTTTGATTGGACAGGAAAACACTGAAGCTTTCTTT.

The CDR3: CASSQAPGFSYEQYF. The CDR3 bases are TGCGCCAGCAGCCAAGCGCCAGGATTTTCCTACGAGCAGTACTTC. The chain carries TRBV4-1 and TRBJ2-7; no definite D call. Between the trimmed V and J ends, which lost 1 base and 1 base, there was a span of 11 bases. The CDR3 sequence is 15 residues long. In germline, CDR1 is MGHRA, CDR2 YSYEKL.

The CDR3 here is CASIRDLAYEQYF. In nucleotides, the CDR3 is TGTGCCAGCATACGGGACTTAGCTTACGAGCAGTACTTC. The chain joins TRBV2 to TRBJ2-7, with D tentatively TRBD2 (6 bases). The CDR3 has 13 residues. V was trimmed by 7 bases and J by 4 bases, leaving 14 bases between them. The germline CDR1 and CDR2 sequences are SNHLY and FYNNEI.

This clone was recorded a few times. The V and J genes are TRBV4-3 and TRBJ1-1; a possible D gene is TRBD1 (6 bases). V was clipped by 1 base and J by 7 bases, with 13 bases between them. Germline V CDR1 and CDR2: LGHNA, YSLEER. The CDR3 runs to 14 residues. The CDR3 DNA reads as TGCGCCAGCAGCCAAGTCGGACAGCCTTTTGAAGCTTTCTTT. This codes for CASSQVGQPFEAFF.

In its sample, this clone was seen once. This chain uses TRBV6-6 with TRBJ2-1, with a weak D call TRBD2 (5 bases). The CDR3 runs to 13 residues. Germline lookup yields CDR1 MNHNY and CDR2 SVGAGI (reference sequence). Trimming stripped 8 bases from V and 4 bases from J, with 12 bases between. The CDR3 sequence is CASGGGRYNEQFF. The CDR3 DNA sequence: TGTGCCAGCGGTGGAGGACGGTACAATGAGCAGTTCTTC.

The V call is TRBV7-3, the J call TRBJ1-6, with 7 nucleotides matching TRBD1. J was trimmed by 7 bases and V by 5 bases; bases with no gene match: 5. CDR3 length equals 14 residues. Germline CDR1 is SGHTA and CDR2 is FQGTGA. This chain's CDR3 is CASSHTGQNSPLHF. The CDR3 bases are TGTGCCAGCAGCCACACGGGACAGAATTCACCCCTCCACTTT.

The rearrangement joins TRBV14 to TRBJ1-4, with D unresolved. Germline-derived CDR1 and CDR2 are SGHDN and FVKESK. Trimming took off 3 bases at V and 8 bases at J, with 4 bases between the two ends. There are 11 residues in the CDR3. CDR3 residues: CASSHGEKLFF. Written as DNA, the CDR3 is TGTGCCAGCAGCCATGGCGAAAAACTGTTTTTT.

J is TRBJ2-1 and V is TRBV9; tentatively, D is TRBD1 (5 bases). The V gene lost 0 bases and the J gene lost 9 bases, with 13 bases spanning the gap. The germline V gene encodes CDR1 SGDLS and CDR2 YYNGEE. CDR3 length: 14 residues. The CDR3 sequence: CASSVGPARGEQFF. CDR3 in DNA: TGTGCCAGCAGCGTAGGGCCAGCTAGGGGTGAGCAGTTCTTC.

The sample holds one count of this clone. CDR3 DNA: TGTGCCAGTAGTGTTACAGGGGCTGGAAACACCATATATTTT. Its protein is CASSVTGAGNTIYF. The V gene is TRBV19, the J gene TRBJ1-3, with 7 bases that match TRBD1. From germline, CDR1 is LNHDA and CDR2 SQIVND (reference sequence). Trimming cost V 5 bases and J 2 bases; bases outside gene matches: 3. The CDR3 loop spans 14 amino acids.